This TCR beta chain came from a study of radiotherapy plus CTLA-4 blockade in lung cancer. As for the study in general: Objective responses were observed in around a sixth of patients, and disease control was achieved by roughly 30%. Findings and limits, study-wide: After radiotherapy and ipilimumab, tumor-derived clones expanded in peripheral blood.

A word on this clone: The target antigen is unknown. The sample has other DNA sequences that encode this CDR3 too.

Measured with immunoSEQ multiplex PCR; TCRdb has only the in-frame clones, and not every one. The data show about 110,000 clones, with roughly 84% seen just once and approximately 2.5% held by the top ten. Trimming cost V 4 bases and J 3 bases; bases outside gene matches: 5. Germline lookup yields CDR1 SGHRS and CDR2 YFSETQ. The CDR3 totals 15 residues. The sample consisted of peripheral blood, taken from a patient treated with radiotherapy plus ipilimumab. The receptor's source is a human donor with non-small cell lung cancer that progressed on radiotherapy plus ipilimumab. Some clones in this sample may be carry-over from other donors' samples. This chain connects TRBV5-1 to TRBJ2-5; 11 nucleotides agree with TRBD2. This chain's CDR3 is CASSLGLADEETQYF. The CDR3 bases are TGCGCCAGCAGCCTGGGACTAGCGGATGAAGAGACCCAGTACTTC. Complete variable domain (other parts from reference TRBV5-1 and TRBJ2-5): KAGVTQTPRYLIKTRGQQVTLSCSPISGHRSVSWYQQTPGQGLQFLFEYFSETQRNKGNFPGRFSGRQFSNSRSEMNVSTLELGDSALYLCASSLGLADEETQYFGPGTRLLVL.